The sample holds many counts of the clone carrying this T cell receptor beta chain. Its antigen is unknown. The authors amplified TCR beta CDR3 regions, and they did so from RNA transcripts for repertoire sequencing. Amplification began with first-round RT-PCR using HTBI primers, then second-round multiplex PCR was performed. TCRdb processed the multiplex PCR reads anew with MiXCR; each CDR3 protein has one entry. The repertoire includes around 1.1 million distinct CDR3 sequences, 35% to 40% of them detected once, and around 10% sits in the top ten. V was trimmed by 6 bases and J by 0 bases, leaving 11 bases between them. The CDR3 totals 14 residues. This specimen comes from a study of Graves' ophthalmopathy and Graves' hyperthyroidism. Overall study results and limits: With around 88% sensitivity and less than 83% specificity, a 13-signature model separated ophthalmopathy from stable hyperthyroidism. Most thyroid clonotypes with frequency above 0.001 were detected in blood too.

The material sequenced was peripheral blood or thyroid tissue (not recorded which). This receptor was identified in an adult man with Graves' hyperthyroidism. V and J are TRBV12-3 or TRBV12-4 and TRBJ1-1, with D tentatively TRBD1 (6 bases). CDR3 amino acids: CASSYDRLNTEAFF. The DNA of the CDR3 is TGTGCCAGCAGCTACGACAGGTTGAACACTGAAGCTTTCTTT.